The sequence of this T cell receptor (beta chain) was determined in a study of CD8 T cells in Susac syndrome. Study-wide background: At blood draw, Susac syndrome patients were therapy-naive, on corticosteroids, or on intravenous immunoglobulin alone. Study-wide results and caveats: Regarding the TCR sequencing and HLA analysis, the study admitted that a relatively small number of individuals were involved.

Germline V gene lookup returns CDR1 DFQATT and CDR2 SNEGSKA (reference sequence). Trimming stripped 7 bases from V and 6 bases from J, with 18 bases between. This CDR3 is 13 amino acids long. Note on this clonotype: The antigen remains unidentified.

An input of roughly 0.45 to 1 ug of RNA was subjected to reverse transcription using random hexamers. Coverage of TCR beta CDR3 amplification by immunoSEQ multiplex PCR extended to 54 Vbeta and 13 Jbeta. TCRdb re-derived calls from the immunoSEQ multiplex PCR reads in MiXCR, one entry per CDR3 protein. This table holds 150,000 to 200,000 distinct CDR3 sequences, under 95% found once. TCR beta from blood CD8+ and CD4+ T cells was sequenced. The chain is built from TRBV20-1 and TRBJ1-1, with D hard to call. This TCR was sampled from a human donor with Susac syndrome. The sequenced sample was CD4+ T cells from PBMCs. The chain's CDR3 is CSGDPDTHAEAFF. The CDR3 DNA is TGCAGTGGCGACCCAGACACGCACGCTGAAGCTTTCTTT.